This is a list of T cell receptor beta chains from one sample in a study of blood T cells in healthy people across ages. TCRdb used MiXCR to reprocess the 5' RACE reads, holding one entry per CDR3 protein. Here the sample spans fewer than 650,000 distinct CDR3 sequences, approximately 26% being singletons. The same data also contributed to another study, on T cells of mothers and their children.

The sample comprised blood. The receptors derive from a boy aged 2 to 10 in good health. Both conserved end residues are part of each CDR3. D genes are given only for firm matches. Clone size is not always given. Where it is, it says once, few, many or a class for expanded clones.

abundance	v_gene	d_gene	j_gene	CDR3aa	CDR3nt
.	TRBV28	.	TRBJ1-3	CASSFPDTNTIYF	TGTGCCAGCAGTTTCCCCGACACTAACACCATATATTTT
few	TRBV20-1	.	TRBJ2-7	CSARGTEREQYF	TGCAGTGCACGGGGGACCGAACGGGAGCAGTACTTC
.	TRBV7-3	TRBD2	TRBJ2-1	CASSLVGLGDNEQFF	TGTGCCAGCAGCTTAGTGGGACTAGGGGACAATGAGCAGTTCTTC
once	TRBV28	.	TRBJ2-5	CASSAVRDLKETQYF	TGTGCCAGCAGCGCCGTACGGGACCTAAAAGAGACCCAGTACTTC
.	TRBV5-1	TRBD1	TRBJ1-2	CASTITGGEDGYTF	TGCGCCAGCACCATTACAGGGGGCGAAGATGGCTACACCTTC
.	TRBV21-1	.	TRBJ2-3	CASSKGPGAGTDTQYF	TGTGCCAGCAGCAAAGGGCCAGGGGCTGGCACAGATACGCAGTATTTT
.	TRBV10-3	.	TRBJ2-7	CAISVAGSDEQYF	TGTGCCATCAGTGTGGCAGGGTCGGACGAGCAGTACTTC
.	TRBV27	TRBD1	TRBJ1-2	CASSWTGKGYGYTF	TGTGCCAGCAGTTGGACAGGGAAGGGGTATGGCTACACCTTC
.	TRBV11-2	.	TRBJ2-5	CASRPGPYYQETQYF	TGTGCCAGCAGACCGGGCCCTTACTACCAAGAGACCCAGTACTTC
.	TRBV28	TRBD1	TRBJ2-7	CASSFKPGHQGEWGNEQYF	TGTGCCAGCAGTTTCAAACCGGGACACCAGGGGGAATGGGGTAACGAGCAGTACTTC
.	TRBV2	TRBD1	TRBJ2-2	CASNLAGTGDNGELFF	TGTGCCAGCAACCTGGCGGGGACAGGGGACAACGGGGAGCTGTTTTTT
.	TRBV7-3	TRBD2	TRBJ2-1	CASSPAGDEQFF	TGTGCCAGCAGCCCGGCGGGGGATGAGCAGTTCTTC
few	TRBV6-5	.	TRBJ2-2	CASRGTSKGELFF	TGTGCCAGCAGGGGGACAAGCAAAGGGGAGCTGTTTTTT
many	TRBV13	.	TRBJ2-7	CASSLGQLSYEQYF	TGTGCCAGCAGCTTAGGACAGCTCTCCTACGAGCAGTACTTC
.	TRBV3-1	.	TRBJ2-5	CASSQGIADVGETQYF	TGTGCCAGCAGCCAAGGGATTGCGGATGTGGGGGAGACCCAGTACTTC
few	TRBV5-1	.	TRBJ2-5	CASSFGLKVIETQYF	TGCGCCAGCAGCTTCGGGCTAAAGGTGATAGAGACCCAGTACTTC
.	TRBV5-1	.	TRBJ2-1	CASSYTPGREQFF	TGCGCCAGCAGCTATACCCCCGGCCGGGAGCAGTTCTTC
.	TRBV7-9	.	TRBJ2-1	CASSSHDRPKEYNEQFF	TGTGCCAGCAGCTCCCACGATCGGCCTAAAGAGTACAATGAGCAGTTCTTC
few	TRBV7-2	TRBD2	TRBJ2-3	CASSFSAGGPTDTQYF	TGTGCCAGCAGCTTTAGCGCGGGAGGGCCCACAGATACGCAGTATTTT
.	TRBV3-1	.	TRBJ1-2	CASSQVMASGRAYGYTF	TGTGCCAGCAGCCAAGTTATGGCGTCCGGCAGGGCCTATGGCTACACCTTC
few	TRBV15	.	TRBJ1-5	CATSRDLGGVQPQHF	TGTGCCACCAGCAGAGATTTGGGGGGCGTTCAGCCCCAGCATTTT
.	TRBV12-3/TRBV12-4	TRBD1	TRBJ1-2	CASSSDRTSYGYTF	TGTGCCAGCAGTTCGGACAGGACCAGCTATGGCTACACCTTC
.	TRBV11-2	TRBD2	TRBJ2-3	CASSLVSGGPTDTQYF	TGTGCCAGCAGCTTAGTTAGCGGGGGGCCCACAGATACGCAGTATTTT
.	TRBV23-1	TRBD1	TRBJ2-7	CASEGQGAYEQYF	TGCGCCAGCGAAGGACAGGGGGCCTACGAGCAGTACTTC
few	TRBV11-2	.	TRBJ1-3	CASSSLRSLGQGLSSSGNTIYF	TGTGCCAGCAGCTCCCTGCGTAGCCTCGGGCAGGGTCTTTCTTCCTCTGGAAACACCATATATTTT
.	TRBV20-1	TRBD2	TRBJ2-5	CSASLEGRVQKTQYF	TGCAGTGCTAGTTTGGAAGGGAGGGTGCAAAAGACCCAGTACTTC
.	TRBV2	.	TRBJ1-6	CASSRDNNSPLHF	TGTGCCAGCAGCCGGGACAATAATTCACCCCTCCACTTT
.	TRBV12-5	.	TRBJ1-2	CASGLGQVLGYTF	TGTGCTAGTGGTTTGGGACAGGTGCTAGGCTACACCTTC
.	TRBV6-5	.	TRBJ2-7	CASSYSSGGGGGEQYF	TGTGCCAGCAGTTACTCGAGTGGCGGAGGGGGCGGCGAGCAGTACTTC
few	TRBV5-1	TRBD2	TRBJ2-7	CASSLAGGTSYEQYF	TGTGCCAGCAGCTTAGCGGGGGGTACTTCCTACGAGCAGTACTTC
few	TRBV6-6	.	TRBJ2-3	CASSSSATFTDTQYF	TGTGCCAGCAGTTCCAGCGCCACCTTCACAGATACGCAGTATTTT
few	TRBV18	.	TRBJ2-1	CASSFGPDSYNEQFF	TGTGCCAGCTCATTCGGACCTGACTCCTACAATGAGCAGTTCTTC
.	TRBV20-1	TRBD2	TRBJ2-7	CSARDPDSGNEQYF	TGCAGTGCTAGAGATCCTGATAGCGGGAACGAGCAGTACTTC
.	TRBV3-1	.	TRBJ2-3	CASSHPSQVTQYF	TGTGCCAGCAGCCACCCCTCCCAGGTAACGCAGTATTTT
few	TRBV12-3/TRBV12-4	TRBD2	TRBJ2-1	CASSEREGYNEQFF	TGTGCCAGCAGCGAGCGGGAGGGCTACAATGAGCAGTTCTTC